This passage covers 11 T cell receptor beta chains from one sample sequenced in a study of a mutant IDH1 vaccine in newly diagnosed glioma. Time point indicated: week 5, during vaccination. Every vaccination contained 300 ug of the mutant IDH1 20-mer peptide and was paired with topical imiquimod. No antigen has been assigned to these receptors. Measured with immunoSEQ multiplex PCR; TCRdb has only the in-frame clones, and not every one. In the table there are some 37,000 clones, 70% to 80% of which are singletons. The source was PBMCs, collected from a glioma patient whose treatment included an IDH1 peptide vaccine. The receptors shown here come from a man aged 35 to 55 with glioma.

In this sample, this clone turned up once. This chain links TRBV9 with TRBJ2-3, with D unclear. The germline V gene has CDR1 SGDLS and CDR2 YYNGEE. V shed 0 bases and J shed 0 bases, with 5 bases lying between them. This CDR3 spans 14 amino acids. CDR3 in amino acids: CASSVVGSTDTQYF. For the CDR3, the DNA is TGTGCCAGCAGCGTAGTGGGAAGCACAGATACGCAGTATTTT.

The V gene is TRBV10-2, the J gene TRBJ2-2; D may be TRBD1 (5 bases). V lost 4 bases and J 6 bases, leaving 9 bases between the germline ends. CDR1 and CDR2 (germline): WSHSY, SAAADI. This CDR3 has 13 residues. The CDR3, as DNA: TGCGCCAGCAGTGTGGGGCCGCCCGGGGAGCTGTTTTTT. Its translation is CASSVGPPGELFF.

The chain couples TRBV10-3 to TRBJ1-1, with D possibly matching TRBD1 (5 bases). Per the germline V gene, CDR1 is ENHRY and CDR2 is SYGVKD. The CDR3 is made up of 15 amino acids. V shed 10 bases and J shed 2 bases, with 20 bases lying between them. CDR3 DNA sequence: TGTGCCACCCGGGGCGGGTCTGGGGAAAACACTGAAGCTTTCTTT. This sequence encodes CATRGGSGENTEAFF.

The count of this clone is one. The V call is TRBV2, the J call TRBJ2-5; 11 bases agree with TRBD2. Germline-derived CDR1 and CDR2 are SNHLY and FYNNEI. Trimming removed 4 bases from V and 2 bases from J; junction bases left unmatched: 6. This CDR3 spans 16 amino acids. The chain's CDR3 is CASSALAGGGQETQYF. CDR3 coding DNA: TGTGCCAGCAGTGCCCTAGCGGGGGGAGGGCAAGAGACCCAGTACTTC.

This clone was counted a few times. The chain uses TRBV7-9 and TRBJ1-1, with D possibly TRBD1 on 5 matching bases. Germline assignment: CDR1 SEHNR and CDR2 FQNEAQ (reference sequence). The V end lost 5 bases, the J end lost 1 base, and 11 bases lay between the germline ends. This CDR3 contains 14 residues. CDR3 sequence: CASSGGDANTEAFF. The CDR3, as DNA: TGTGCCAGCAGCGGAGGGGATGCGAACACTGAAGCTTTCTTT.

The CDR3 sequence is CASSLGGAAYQETQYF. CDR3 DNA sequence: TGTGCCAGCAGCTTGGGGGGGGCTGCGTACCAAGAGACCCAGTACTTC. This chain connects TRBV5-4 to TRBJ2-5, with D perhaps TRBD1 or TRBD2 (6 bases each). Germline CDR1 reads SGHNT; CDR2 reads YYREEE (reference sequence). CDR3 length: 16 amino acids. V lost 0 bases and J lost 0, with 12 bases in between.

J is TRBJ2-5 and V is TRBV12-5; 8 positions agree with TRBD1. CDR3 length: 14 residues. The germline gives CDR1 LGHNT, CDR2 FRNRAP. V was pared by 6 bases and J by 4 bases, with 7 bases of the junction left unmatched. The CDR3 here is CASGRGQGGETQYF. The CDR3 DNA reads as TGTGCTAGTGGGCGAGGACAGGGTGGAGAGACCCAGTACTTC. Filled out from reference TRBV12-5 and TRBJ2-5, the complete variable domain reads DARVTQTPRHKVTEMGQEVTMRCQPILGHNTVFWYRQTMMQGLELLAYFRNRAPLDDSGMPKDRFSAEMPDATLATLKIQPSEPRDSAVYFCASGRGQGGETQYFGPGTRLLVL.

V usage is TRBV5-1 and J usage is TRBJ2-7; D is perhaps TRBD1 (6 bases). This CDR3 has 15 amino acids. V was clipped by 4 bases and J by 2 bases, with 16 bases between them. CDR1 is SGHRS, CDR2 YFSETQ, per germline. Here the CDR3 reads CASSPEGGPPYEQYF. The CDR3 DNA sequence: TGCGCCAGCAGCCCGGAAGGGGGTCCGCCCTACGAGCAGTACTTC.

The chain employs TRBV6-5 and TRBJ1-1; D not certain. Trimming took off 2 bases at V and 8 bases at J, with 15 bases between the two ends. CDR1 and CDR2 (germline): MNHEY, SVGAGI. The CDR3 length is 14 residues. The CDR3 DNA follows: TGTGCCAGCAGTTACCAAGGTGCTCTTGAGGAAGCTTTCTTT. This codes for CASSYQGALEEAFF.

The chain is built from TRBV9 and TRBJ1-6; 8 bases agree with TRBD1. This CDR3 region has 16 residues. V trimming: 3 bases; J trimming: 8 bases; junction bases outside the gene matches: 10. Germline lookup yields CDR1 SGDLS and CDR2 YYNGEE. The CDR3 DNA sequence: TGTGCCAGCAGCGCCGCGGCGGACAGGGCTGATTCACCCCTCCACTTT. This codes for CASSAAADRADSPLHF.

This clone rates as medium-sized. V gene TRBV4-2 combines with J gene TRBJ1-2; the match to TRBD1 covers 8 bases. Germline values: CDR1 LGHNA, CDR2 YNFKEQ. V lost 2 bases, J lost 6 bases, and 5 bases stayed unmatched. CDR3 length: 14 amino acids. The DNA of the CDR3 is TGTGCCAGCAGCCAACTGGACAGGGAAGATGGCTACACCTTC. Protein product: CASSQLDREDGYTF.